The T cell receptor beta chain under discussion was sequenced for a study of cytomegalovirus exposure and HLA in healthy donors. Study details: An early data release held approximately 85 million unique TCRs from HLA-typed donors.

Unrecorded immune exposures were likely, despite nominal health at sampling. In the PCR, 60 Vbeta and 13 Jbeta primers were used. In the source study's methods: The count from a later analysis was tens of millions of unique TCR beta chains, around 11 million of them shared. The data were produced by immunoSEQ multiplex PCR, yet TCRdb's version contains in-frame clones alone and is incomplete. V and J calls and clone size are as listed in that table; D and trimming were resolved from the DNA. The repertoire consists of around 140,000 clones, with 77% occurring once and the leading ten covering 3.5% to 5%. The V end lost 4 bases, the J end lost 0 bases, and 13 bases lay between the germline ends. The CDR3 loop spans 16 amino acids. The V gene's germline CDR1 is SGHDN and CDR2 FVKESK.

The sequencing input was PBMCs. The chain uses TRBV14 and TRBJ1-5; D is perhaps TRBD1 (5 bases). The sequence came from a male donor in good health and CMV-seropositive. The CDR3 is CASSRTPQVSNQPQHF. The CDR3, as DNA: TGTGCCAGCAGCCGGACCCCACAGGTTAGCAATCAGCCCCAGCATTTT. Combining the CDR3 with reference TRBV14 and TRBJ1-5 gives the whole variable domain EAGVTQFPSHSVIEKGQTVTLRCDPISGHDNLYWYRRVMGKEIKFLLHFVKESKQDESGMPNNRFLAERTGGTYSTLKVQPAELEDSGVYFCASSRTPQVSNQPQHFGDGTRLSIL.